This TCR beta chain was captured in a study of T cells after yellow fever vaccination. This clonotype was seen repeatedly, ten times or more. TCRdb processed the 5' RACE reads anew with MiXCR; each CDR3 protein has one entry. Here the sample spans roughly 340,000 distinct CDR3 sequences, more than 8.5% being singletons. The source material was PBMCs, sampled on the day of the first yellow fever vaccination. This receptor was identified in a man aged 18 to 35 who received the YFV17D yellow fever vaccine.

CDR3 sequence (DNA): TGCGCCAGCAGCCAAGGCCCACTAATTGGGGGGACCGACAATGAGCAGTTCTTC. Protein: CASSQGPLIGGTDNEQFF. The chain employs TRBV4-1 and TRBJ2-1; D is possibly TRBD2 (6 bases). Germline V gene data show CDR1 as MGHRA and CDR2 as YSYEKL. The CDR3 consists of 18 residues. V was trimmed by 1 base and J by 5 bases, leaving 21 bases between them.